Listed below are T cell receptor beta chains from one sample, sequenced in a study of blood T cell repertoires in COVID-19. Sequencing was performed with immunoSEQ multiplex PCR; in TCRdb, only in-frame clones are kept and a portion is missing. The sample records approximately 230,000 clones, roughly 88% being singletons. Material: peripheral blood. The receptors shown here come from a woman in her 30s with COVID-19, enrolled during active disease. Both conserved end residues are trimmed from each CDR3.

J	V	CDR3
TRBJ1-5	TRBV24-1	ATSDAGRDYSNQPQH
TRBJ2-1	TRBV18	ASSPLLAGNEQF
TRBJ2-3	TRBV9	ASSAPGDITDTQY
TRBJ1-2	TRBV28	ASSLTVGGDRGGYT
TRBJ2-5	TRBV2	ASSERGLRETQY
TRBJ2-5	TRBV19	ASSTKGQGAGETQY
TRBJ1-6	TRBV10-2	ASSESMLLISNSPLH
TRBJ1-1	TRBV6-1	ASMVGGMNTEAF
TRBJ1-2	TRBV27	ASSLSPGGGFYGYT
TRBJ1-4	TRBV11-2	ASSQDAGTVEKLF
TRBJ1-1	TRBV7-8	ASSFYRGRNTEAF
TRBJ2-3	TRBV19	ASSIQASGSTDTQY
TRBJ2-7	TRBV6-9	ASSYQRGVPYEQY
TRBJ1-2	TRBV28	VAGHGRRLDGYT
TRBJ1-2	TRBV6-5	ASSYRRTGRNYGYT
TRBJ2-1	TRBV27	ASSSGQGGYEQF
TRBJ1-2	TRBV6-5	ASRGTGGGYT
TRBJ1-1	TRBV18	ASSTTQGNTEAF
TRBJ1-2	TRBV9	ASSVSRQNYGYT
TRBJ2-2	TRBV7-9	ASSPGGATGELF
TRBJ1-4	TRBV12-3/TRBV12-4	ASSLAREKLF
TRBJ2-1	TRBV7-2	ASSFPAVTSGISYNEQF